This TCR beta chain was sequenced during a study of blood T cell repertoires in COVID-19. Germline loops: CDR1 SNHLY, CDR2 FYNNEI. The CDR3 length is 14 residues. The V segment lost 5 bases and the J segment 5 bases; nucleotides outside the gene matches: 9. The table came from immunoSEQ multiplex PCR; TCRdb's copy has only in-frame clones and leaves some out. The sample has roughly 160,000 clones; less than 80% are singletons. The sequence derives from a woman in her seventies in a cohort exposed to, infected with or recovered from COVID-19 (not recorded which). V is TRBV2 and J is TRBJ2-7; 7 bases are a match to TRBD2. Sequenced input: PBMCs or T cells enriched from blood (not recorded which). This chain's CDR3 is CASSQVTSNDEQYF. DNA of the CDR3: TGTGCCAGCAGTCAAGTGACTAGCAACGACGAGCAGTACTTC.